The subject of this entry is one T cell receptor (beta chain). Its target is not known. RNA extraction and reverse transcription yielded cDNA as sequencing template. Using immunoSEQ multiplex PCR, the repertoire was profiled, and TCRdb retains in-frame clones only, with some absent. The sample lists around 100,000 clones; roughly three fifths were seen once. The data were obtained in a study of CD8+ T cells in alopecia areata. Findings and caveats of the study: Many expanded lesional clones remained in scalp and blood on tofacitinib. Scalp clonality dropped significantly under tofacitinib, as did expanded CD8+ top-100 clones.

Treatment meaning: oral pan-JAK inhibitor, 5-10 mg twice daily. From alopecia areata patients, lesional scalp punch biopsies and peripheral blood were collected. CD4+ and CD8+ T cells were sorted from PBMCs stained for CD3, CD4 and CD8. CDR3 size: 15 residues. In germline, CDR1 is SGDLS, CDR2 YYNGEE. Trimming removed 0 bases at V and 3 bases at J, with 12 bases between. The V gene is TRBV9, the J gene TRBJ1-1; TRBD1 might be the D (5 bases). The source is a human donor with alopecia areata. The sequencing here drew on CD8+ T cells sorted from blood, taken at week 24, from a patient treated with tofacitinib. The CDR3 DNA sequence: TGTGCCAGCAGCGTAGCGGGGGATCCCTACACTGAAGCTTTCTTT. Its translation: CASSVAGDPYTEAFF.